The 2 T cell receptor beta chains below all came from one sample that was sequenced in a study of regulatory T cells in long-lasting Graves disease. With iRepertoire HTBI primers and Arm-PCR of CDR3 regions, TCR beta libraries were built. In TCRdb, the multiplex PCR reads were re-called with MiXCR into one record per CDR3 protein. The sample has 400,000 to 550,000 distinct CDR3 sequences; around 17% are singletons. Stated time point: newly diagnosed GD, antithyroid drugs for less than 3 months. PBMCs provided the RNA from which the TCR library was made. These data also formed part of another study, on T cells in Graves' hyperthyroidism and ophthalmopathy.

The sample was peripheral blood mononuclear cells (PBMCs), taken at new diagnosis, from a patient treated with antithyroid drugs. The receptors originated from a woman aged 18-29 years with Graves disease.

This clonotype was counted many times. The chain carries TRBV28 and TRBJ1-1, with a tentative D call TRBD1 (6 bases). The germline V gene has CDR1 MDHEN and CDR2 SYDVKM. The germline V and J ends were trimmed by 2 bases and 7 bases, with 14 bases remaining between them. The CDR3 covers 14 residues. The CDR3 DNA follows: TGTGCCAGCAGTTTAGGGACCATACAGGGTGAAGCTTTCTTT. As protein: CASSLGTIQGEAFF.

This chain uses TRBV3-1 with TRBJ2-2; maybe TRBD2 (5 bases). The CDR3 sequence is 15 residues long. The ends were cut back, 1 base at V and 7 bases at J, with 13 bases in the middle. Germline CDR1 and CDR2: LGHDT and YNNKEL (reference sequence). The chain's CDR3 is CASSQGLGGGGELFF. CDR3 nucleotides: TGTGCCAGCAGCCAAGGGTTAGGTGGAGGCGGGGAGCTGTTTTTT.